Below, one TCR beta chain is given with its context. Germline CDR1 is SGDLS and CDR2 is YYNGEE. Trimming took 6 bases from V and 0 from J, leaving 12 bases between them. This CDR3 is 14 amino acids long. The sample originates from a study of shared clonotypes between healthy human individuals. The naive CD8 subset, CD45RO-negative cells positively selected for CCR7, excluded terminally differentiated effector memory CD45RA+ cells. TCRdb's copy holds only in-frame clones and misses some; the assay was immunoSEQ multiplex PCR. The data contain around 2,000,000 clones, approximately 95% of them singletons.

The sequencing input was naive CD8+ T cells sorted from blood. The genes are TRBV9 and TRBJ1-2; D gene unclear. The sequence derives from a man aged 18-30 years in good health. The CDR3 nucleotides are TGTGCCAGCACCGCGGCTGGGGCTAACTATGGCTACACCTTC. Translated, it gives CASTAAGANYGYTF.